This entry lists 3 T cell receptor beta chains sequenced from one sample in a study of cytomegalovirus exposure and HLA in healthy donors. Assay used: immunoSEQ multiplex PCR; TCRdb lists only in-frame clones, some missing. The sample has more than 95,000 clones; about 91% are singletons. Input material: PBMCs. These receptor sequences come from a man aged 18 to 35 in good health and CMV-seronegative.

This chain connects TRBV18 to TRBJ2-7; 9 bases map to TRBD1. Losses at the gene ends were 3 bases for V and 5 bases for J; bases not matched to a gene: 5. CDR1 is KGHSH, CDR2 LQKENI, per germline. The CDR3 is made up of 14 amino acids. CDR3 coding DNA: TGTGCCAGCTCACCCCTCGGACAGGGGAACGAGCAGTACTTC. Translating gives CASSPLGQGNEQYF.

The rearrangement uses TRBV9 and TRBJ2-3, with 7 bases lining up with TRBD2. The germline gives CDR1 SGDLS, CDR2 YYNGEE. V gave up 4 bases and J gave up 1 base; unmatched junction bases: 9. This CDR3 has 16 residues. The CDR3 protein is CASSSGGRAGTDTQYF. The CDR3 coding sequence is TGTGCCAGCAGCTCCGGGGGGAGGGCTGGCACAGATACGCAGTATTTT.

The chain is built from TRBV7-9 and TRBJ2-2, with D uncertain. The CDR3 runs to 14 residues. Germline V gene sequence: CDR1 SEHNR, CDR2 FQNEAQ (reference sequence). V was cut by 7 bases and J by 5 bases, with 14 bases left in between. CDR3 bases: TGTGCCAGCAACCCCTTGGGCCAGACCGGGGAGCTGTTTTTT. Translation: CASNPLGQTGELFF.